Sequencing of this T cell receptor beta chain was carried out in a study of radiotherapy plus CTLA-4 blockade in lung cancer. Background on the study: Disease control reached approximately 31%, with objective responses in approximately 20%.

The study gave focal radiation plus ipilimumab CTLA-4 blockade to patients with chemo-refractory metastatic non-small-cell lung cancer. The CDR3 runs to 15 residues. In germline, CDR1 is ENHRY, CDR2 SYGVKD. The ends were cut back, 2 bases at V and 0 bases at J, with 10 bases in the middle. Sequencing used immunoSEQ multiplex PCR; TCRdb keeps in-frame clones, though not all of them. The sample holds 75,000 to 95,000 clones, more than 70% seen once. Regarding this clone: No antigen is known for it.

Whole-study results and caveats: Radiotherapy with ipilimumab was followed by blood expansion of tumor-derived clones.

This receptor was taken from a human donor with non-small cell lung cancer that progressed on radiotherapy plus ipilimumab. This rearrangement joins TRBV10-3 to TRBJ1-1; D is perhaps TRBD1 (6 bases). Sequencing was performed on peripheral blood, taken from a patient treated with radiotherapy plus ipilimumab. CDR3: CAISETGSMNTEAFF. The CDR3 nucleotides are TGTGCCATCAGTGAGACAGGGTCTATGAACACTGAAGCTTTCTTT.